This T cell receptor beta chain was sequenced during a study of blood T cell repertoires in COVID-19. Across the study: The origin of the acute and convalescent COVID-19 samples was the United States, Italy and Spain.

As originally analysed: Cell counts per sample came from amplifying reference gene primers. Produced via immunoSEQ multiplex PCR; TCRdb's table is partial and in-frame only. V, J and clone size are those of that table, while D and trimming were read from the DNA. The sample lists 130,000 to 150,000 clones; about 90% were seen once. CDR3 length equals 13 residues. V lost 3 bases and J 4 bases, leaving 7 bases between the germline ends. Source material: peripheral blood. The rearrangement joins TRBV12-3 or TRBV12-4 to TRBJ2-1; D ambiguous. The receptor comes from a human donor in a cohort sampled during active COVID-19. CDR3 loop: CASSFVGYNEQFF. The CDR3 nucleotides are TGTGCCAGCAGTTTCGTCGGTTACAATGAGCAGTTCTTC.